The clone carrying this T cell receptor (beta chain) showed up just once. No antigen is known for it. Repertoires were generated with immunoSEQ multiplex PCR, while TCRdb's copy carries only in-frame clones and drops some. The data show around 56,000 clones, with about 81% seen just once and approximately 8.2% held by the top ten. Stated time point: week 23, last vaccination. Vaccinated patients received 300 ug of mutant IDH1 20-mer peptide per dose, with topical imiquimod. Germline assignment: CDR1 GTSNPN and CDR2 SVGIG (reference sequence). The length of the CDR3 is 14 residues. Germline trimming cut 7 bases from V and 2 bases from J; bases unmatched to any gene: 8. This sample is drawn from a study of a mutant IDH1 vaccine in newly diagnosed glioma. The study, taken as a whole, reports: Of the patients, around 93% had vaccine-induced immune responses.

The receptor's source is a woman aged 40 to 50 with glioma. Some clones in this sample may be carry-over from other donors' samples. This chain joins TRBV30 and TRBJ2-7; 10 nucleotides align to TRBD2. The sequences come from PBMCs, collected from a glioma patient whose treatment included an IDH1 peptide vaccine. CDR3 in DNA: TGTGCCTCCGACCGTAGCGGGGGGACCTACGAGCAGTACTTC. It translates to CASDRSGGTYEQYF.